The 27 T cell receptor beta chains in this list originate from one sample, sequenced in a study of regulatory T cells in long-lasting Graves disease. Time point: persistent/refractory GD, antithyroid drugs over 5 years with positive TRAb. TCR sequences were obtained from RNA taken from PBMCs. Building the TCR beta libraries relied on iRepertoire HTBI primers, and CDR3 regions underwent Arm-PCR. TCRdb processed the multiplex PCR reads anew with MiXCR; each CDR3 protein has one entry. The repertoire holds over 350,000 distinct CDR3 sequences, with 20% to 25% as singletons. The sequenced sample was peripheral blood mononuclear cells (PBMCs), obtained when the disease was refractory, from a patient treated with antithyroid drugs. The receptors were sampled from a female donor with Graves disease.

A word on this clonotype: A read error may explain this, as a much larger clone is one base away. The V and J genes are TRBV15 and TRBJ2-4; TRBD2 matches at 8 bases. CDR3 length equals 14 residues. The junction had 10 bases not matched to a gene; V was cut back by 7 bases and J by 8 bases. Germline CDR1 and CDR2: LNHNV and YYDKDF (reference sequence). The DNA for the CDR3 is TGTGCCACCAACGGAGCGGGAGAAGGAGACATTCAGTACTTC. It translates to CATNGAGEGDIQYF.

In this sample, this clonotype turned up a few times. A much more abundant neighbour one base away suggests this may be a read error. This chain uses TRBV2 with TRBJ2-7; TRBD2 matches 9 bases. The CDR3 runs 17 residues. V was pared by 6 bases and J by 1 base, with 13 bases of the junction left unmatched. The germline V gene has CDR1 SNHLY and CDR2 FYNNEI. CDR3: CASRPSGKAHQSYEQYF. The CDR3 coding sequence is TGTGCCAGCAGGCCTAGCGGGAAGGCCCATCAATCCTACGAGCAGTACTTC.

CDR3 loop: CATGPADEQYF. The CDR3 DNA reads TGTGCCACCGGGCCAGCGGACGAGCAGTACTTC. The V call is TRBV10-3, the J call TRBJ2-7; D is perhaps TRBD2 (5 bases). Trimming removed 10 bases from V and 5 bases from J, with 12 bases in between. CDR1 is ENHRY and CDR2 is SYGVKD in the germline V gene. The CDR3 runs to 11 residues.

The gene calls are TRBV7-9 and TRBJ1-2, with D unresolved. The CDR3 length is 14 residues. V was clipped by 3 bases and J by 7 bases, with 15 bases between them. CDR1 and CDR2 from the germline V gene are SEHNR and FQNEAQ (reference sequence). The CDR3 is CASSLSDTPAGYTF. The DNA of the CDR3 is TGTGCCAGCAGCTTGTCCGATACCCCGGCTGGCTACACCTTC. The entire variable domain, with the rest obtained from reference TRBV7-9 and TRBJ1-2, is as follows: DTGVSQNPRHKITKRGQNVTFRCDPISEHNRLYWYRQTLGQGPEFLTYFQNEAQLEKSRLLSDRFSAERPKGSFSTLEIQRTEQGDSAMYLCASSLSDTPAGYTFGSGTRLTVV.

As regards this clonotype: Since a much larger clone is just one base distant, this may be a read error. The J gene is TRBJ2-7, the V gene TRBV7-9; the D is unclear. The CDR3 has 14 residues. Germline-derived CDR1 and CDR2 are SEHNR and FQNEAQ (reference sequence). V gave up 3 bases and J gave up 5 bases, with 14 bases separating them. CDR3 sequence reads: CASSFLRASDEQYF. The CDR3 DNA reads TGTGCCAGCAGCTTTCTCCGGGCGTCAGACGAGCAGTACTTC.

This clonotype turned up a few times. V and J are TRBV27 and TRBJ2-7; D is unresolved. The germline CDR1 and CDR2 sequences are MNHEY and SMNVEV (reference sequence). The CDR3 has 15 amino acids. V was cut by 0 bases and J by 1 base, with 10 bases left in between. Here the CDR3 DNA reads TGTGCCAGCAGTTTATCGGGGTACAGTTCCTACGAGCAGTACTTC. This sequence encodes CASSLSGYSSYEQYF.

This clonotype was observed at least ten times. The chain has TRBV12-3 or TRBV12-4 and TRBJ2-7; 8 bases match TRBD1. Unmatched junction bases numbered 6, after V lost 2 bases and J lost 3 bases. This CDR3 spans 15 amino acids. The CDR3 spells CASSLSPGQDYEQYF. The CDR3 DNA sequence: TGTGCCAGCAGTTTATCGCCGGGACAGGACTACGAGCAGTACTTC.

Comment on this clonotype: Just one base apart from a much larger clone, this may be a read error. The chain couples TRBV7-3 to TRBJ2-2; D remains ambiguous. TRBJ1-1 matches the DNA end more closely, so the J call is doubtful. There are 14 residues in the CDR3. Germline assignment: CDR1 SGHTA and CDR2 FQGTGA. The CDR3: CASSPAGWDTEAFF. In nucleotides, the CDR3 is TGTGCCAGCAGCCCGGCTGGATGGGACACTGAAGCTTTCTTT.

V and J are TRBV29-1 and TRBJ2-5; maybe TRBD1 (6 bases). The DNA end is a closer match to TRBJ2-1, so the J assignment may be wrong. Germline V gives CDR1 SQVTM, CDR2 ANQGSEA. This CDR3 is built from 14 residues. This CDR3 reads CSASPPLNRVEQFF. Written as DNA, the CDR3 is TGCAGCGCCTCCCCCCCATTAAACAGGGTTGAGCAGTTCTTC.

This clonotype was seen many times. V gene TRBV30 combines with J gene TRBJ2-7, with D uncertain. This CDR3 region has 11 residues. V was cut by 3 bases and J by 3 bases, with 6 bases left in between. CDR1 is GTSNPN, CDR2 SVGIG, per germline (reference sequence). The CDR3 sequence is CAWSGVYEQYF. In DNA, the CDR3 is TGTGCCTGGAGCGGCGTCTACGAGCAGTACTTC.

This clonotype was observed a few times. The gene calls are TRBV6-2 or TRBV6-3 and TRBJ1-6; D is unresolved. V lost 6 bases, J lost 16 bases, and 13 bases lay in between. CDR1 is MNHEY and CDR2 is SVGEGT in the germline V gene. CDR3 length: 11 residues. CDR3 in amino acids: CASSSSARLHF. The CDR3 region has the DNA TGTGCCAGCAGCTCCTCGGCCCGTCTCCACTTT.

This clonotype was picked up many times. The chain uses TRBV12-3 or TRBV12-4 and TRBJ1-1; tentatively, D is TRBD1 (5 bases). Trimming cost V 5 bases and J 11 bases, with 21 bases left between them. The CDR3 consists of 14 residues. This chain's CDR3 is CASSPLPGPERAFF. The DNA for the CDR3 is TGTGCCAGCAGTCCACTCCCGGGGCCGGAGAGGGCTTTCTTT.

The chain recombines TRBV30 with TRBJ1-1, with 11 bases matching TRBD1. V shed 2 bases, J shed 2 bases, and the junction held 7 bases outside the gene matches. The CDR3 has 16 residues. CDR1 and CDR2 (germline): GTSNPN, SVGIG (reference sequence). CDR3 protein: CAWSIGTGGANTEAFF. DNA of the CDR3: TGTGCCTGGAGTATCGGGACAGGGGGTGCAAACACTGAAGCTTTCTTT. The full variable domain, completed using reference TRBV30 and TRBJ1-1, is SQTIHQWPATLVQPVGSPLSLECTVEGTSNPNLYWYRQAAGRGLQLLFYSVGIGQISSEVPQNLSASRPQDRQFILSSKKLLLSDSGFYLCAWSIGTGGANTEAFFGQGTRLTVV.

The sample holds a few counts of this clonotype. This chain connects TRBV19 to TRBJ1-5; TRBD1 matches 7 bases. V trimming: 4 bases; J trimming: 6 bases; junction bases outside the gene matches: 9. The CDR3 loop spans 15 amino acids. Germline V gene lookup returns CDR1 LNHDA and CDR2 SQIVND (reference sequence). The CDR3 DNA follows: TGTGCCAGTAGTACGCCAGGGGGAAATGGTCAGCCCCAGCATTTT. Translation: CASSTPGGNGQPQHF.

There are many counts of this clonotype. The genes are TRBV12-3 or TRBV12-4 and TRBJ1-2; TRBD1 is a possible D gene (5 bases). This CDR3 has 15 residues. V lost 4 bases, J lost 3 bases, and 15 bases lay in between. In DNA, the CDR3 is TGTGCCAGCAGTTCTAGTTTTGGCAGGGACTATGGCTACACCTTC. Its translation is CASSSSFGRDYGYTF.

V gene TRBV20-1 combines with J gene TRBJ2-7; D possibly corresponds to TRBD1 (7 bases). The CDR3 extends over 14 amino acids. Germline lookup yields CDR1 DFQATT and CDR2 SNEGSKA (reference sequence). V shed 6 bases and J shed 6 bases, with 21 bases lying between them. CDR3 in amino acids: CSALHPQGGGEQYF. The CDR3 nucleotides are TGCAGTGCACTACATCCTCAGGGGGGCGGCGAGCAGTACTTC.

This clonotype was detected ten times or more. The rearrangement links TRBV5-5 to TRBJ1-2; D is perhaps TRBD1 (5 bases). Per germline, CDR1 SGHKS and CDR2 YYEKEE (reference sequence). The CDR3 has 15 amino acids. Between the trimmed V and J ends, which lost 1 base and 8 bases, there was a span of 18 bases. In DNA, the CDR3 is TGTGCCAGCAGCTTGAAGTTGGAGGGGTTGGGGGGCTACACCTTC. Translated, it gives CASSLKLEGLGGYTF.

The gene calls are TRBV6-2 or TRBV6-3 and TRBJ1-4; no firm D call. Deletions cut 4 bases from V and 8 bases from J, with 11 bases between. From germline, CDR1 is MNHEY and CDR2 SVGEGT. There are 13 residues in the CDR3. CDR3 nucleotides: TGTGCCAGCAGTTCACCTTTTTGGGAAAAACTGTTTTTT. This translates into CASSSPFWEKLFF.

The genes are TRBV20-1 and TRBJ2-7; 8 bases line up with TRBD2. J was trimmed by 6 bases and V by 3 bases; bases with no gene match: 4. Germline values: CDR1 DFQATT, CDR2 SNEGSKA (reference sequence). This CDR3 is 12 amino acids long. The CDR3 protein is CSASQTSGEQYF. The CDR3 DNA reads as TGCAGTGCTAGTCAAACTAGCGGCGAGCAGTACTTC.

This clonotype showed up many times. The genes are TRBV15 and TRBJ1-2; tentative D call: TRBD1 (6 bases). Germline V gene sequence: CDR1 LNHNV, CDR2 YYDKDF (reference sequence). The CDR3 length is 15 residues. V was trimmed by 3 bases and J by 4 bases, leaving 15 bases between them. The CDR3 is CATSSGRGGLYGYTF. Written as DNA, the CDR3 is TGTGCCACCAGCAGTGGTAGGGGGGGGCTCTATGGCTACACCTTC.

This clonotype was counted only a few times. CDR3 sequence (DNA): TGCAGTGCTAGAGAAGGGCAGTACAAAAACATTCAGTACTTC. It yields the protein CSAREGQYKNIQYF. The rearrangement uses TRBV20-1 and TRBJ2-4, with D hard to call. V gave up 0 bases and J gave up 3 bases, with 9 bases separating them. Per the germline V gene, CDR1 is DFQATT and CDR2 is SNEGSKA (reference sequence). The CDR3 has 14 residues.

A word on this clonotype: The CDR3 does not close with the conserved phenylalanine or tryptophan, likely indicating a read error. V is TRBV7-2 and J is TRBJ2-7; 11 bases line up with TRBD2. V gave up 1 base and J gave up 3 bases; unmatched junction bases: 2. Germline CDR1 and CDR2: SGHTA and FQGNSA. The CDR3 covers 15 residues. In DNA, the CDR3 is TGTGCCAGCAGCTTAGGGACTAGCGGGTTCTACGAGCAGTACCTC. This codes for CASSLGTSGFYEQYL.

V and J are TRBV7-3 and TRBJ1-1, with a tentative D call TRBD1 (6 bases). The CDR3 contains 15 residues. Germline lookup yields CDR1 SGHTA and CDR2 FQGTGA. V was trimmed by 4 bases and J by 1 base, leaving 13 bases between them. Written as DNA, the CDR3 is TGTGCCAGCAGCTCTACGGGGGGACAGAACACTGAAGCTTTCTTT. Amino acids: CASSSTGGQNTEAFF.

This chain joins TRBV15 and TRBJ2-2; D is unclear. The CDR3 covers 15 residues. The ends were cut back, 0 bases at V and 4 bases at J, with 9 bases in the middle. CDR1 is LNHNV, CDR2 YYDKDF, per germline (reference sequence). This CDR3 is CATSRESPGTGELFF. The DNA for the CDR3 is TGTGCCACCAGCAGAGAGAGCCCCGGCACCGGGGAGCTGTTTTTT. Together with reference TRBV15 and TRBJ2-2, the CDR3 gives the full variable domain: DAMVIQNPRYQVTQFGKPVTLSCSQTLNHNVMYWYQQKSSQAPKLLFHYYDKDFNNEADTPDNFQSRRPNTSFCFLDIRSPGLGDTAMYLCATSRESPGTGELFFGEGSRLTVL.

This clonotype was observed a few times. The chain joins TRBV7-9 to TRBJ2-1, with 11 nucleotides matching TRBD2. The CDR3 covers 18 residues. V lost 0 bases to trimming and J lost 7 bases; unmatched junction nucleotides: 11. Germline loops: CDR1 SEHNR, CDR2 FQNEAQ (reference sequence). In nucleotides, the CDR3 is TGTGCCAGCAGCTTAGCCCGACTACTAGCGGGAGCTGGGAATGAGCAGTTCTTC. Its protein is CASSLARLLAGAGNEQFF. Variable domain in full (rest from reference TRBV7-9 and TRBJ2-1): DTGVSQNPRHKITKRGQNVTFRCDPISEHNRLYWYRQTLGQGPEFLTYFQNEAQLEKSRLLSDRFSAERPKGSFSTLEIQRTEQGDSAMYLCASSLARLLAGAGNEQFFGPGTRLTVL.

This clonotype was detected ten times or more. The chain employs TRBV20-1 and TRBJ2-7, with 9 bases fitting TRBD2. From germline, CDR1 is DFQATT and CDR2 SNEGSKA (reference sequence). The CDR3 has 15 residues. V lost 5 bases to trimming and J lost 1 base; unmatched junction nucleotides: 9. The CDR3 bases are TGCAGTGCTCCCCTAGGCGGGAGGGCGTCCTACGAGCAGTACTTC. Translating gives CSAPLGGRASYEQYF.

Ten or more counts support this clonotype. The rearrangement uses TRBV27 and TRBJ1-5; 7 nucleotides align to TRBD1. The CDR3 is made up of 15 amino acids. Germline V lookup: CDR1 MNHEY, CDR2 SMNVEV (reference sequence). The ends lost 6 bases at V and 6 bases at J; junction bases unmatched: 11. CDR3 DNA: TGTGCCAGCAGACCGGCCACAGGGGCAGGTCAGCCCCAGCATTTT. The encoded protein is CASRPATGAGQPQHF.